This is a list of T cell receptor beta chains from one sample in a study of T cells after yellow fever vaccination. TCRdb itself ran the 5' RACE reads through MiXCR, one entry per CDR3 protein. The table includes a few hundred thousand distinct CDR3 sequences, roughly 11% detected once. Material: PBMCs, obtained on the day of the first yellow fever vaccination. All receptors derive from a man between 18 and 29 years old who received the YFV17D yellow fever vaccine. Both conserved end residues are part of each CDR3. D genes are given only for firm matches. The size field is filled for only some rows; it gives once, few, many or a size class.

v_call	j_call	d_call	clone_size	cdr3_nt	cdr3_aa
TRBV7-9	TRBJ2-4	TRBD1	NA	TGTGCCAGCAGCACAGGGGGGCTGACCAAAAACATTCAGTACTTC	CASSTGGLTKNIQYF
TRBV7-2	TRBJ2-1	NA	few	TGTGCCAGCAGCTTATTGAGGGGTGGCAATGAGCAGTTCTTC	CASSLLRGGNEQFF
TRBV5-1	TRBJ2-1	NA	many	TGCGCCAGCAGCTTACCACAGGTCAATGAGCAGTTCTTC	CASSLPQVNEQFF
TRBV3-1	TRBJ2-5	TRBD2	NA	TGTGCCTCCTGCCAAGATCCCCCGGGACTAGCGGGTGGTAGCTTCGAGACCCAGTACTTC	CASCQDPPGLAGGSFETQYF
TRBV5-5	TRBJ2-6	TRBD1	NA	TGTGCCAGCAGCCGGACAGGGTTCTCCTCTGGGGCCAACGTCCTGACTTTC	CASSRTGFSSGANVLTF
TRBV28	TRBJ2-5	NA	NA	TGTGCCAGCAGTTCCTCCCCGGGCCCGCCTCGAGAGACCCAGTACTTC	CASSSSPGPPRETQYF
TRBV7-2	TRBJ2-7	TRBD1	NA	TGTGCCAGCAGCTTAGTTGGGACAGAGGCCTACGAGCAGTACTTC	CASSLVGTEAYEQYF
TRBV18	TRBJ2-5	NA	few	TGTGCCAGCTCACGGGACGAGGGGTACCAAGAGACCCAGTACTTC	CASSRDEGYQETQYF
TRBV3-1	TRBJ2-5	NA	many	TGTGCCAGCAGCCCACAGGGAGAGACCCAGTACTTC	CASSPQGETQYF
TRBV3-1	TRBJ1-1	NA	many	TGTGCCAGCAGCCAGGCCAAGGTGAACACTGAAGCTTTCTTT	CASSQAKVNTEAFF
TRBV7-8	TRBJ1-5	NA	many	TGTGCCAGCAGCGTAGGCGTCGGGCAGCCCCAGCATTTT	CASSVGVGQPQHF
TRBV5-1	TRBJ2-2	NA	few	TGCGCCAGCGAGGACGCGGTCGGGGAGCTGTTTTTT	CASEDAVGELFF
TRBV9	TRBJ1-6	NA	NA	TGTGCCAGCAGCCCGGGACCGGGAGACCCCCTCCACTTT	CASSPGPGDPLHF
TRBV7-2	TRBJ2-5	NA	many	TGTGCCAGCAGCCGCACGAACCAAGAGACCCAGTACTTC	CASSRTNQETQYF
TRBV5-1	TRBJ2-3	NA	NA	TGCGCCAGCACATCAGAAGCCGGGGATACGCAGTATTTT	CASTSEAGDTQYF
TRBV12-3/TRBV12-4	TRBJ1-2	NA	NA	TGTGCCAGCAGTTTAGAGGCAGGGATTGGCTACACCTTC	CASSLEAGIGYTF
TRBV9	TRBJ2-3	NA	NA	TGTGCCAGCAGCGTAGAAATAGACCCCATCGATACGCAGTATTTT	CASSVEIDPIDTQYF
TRBV12-3/TRBV12-4	TRBJ2-7	NA	NA	TGTGCCAGCAGTCCCGGAGCCAGGAGGGTTTTCGAGCAGTACTTC	CASSPGARRVFEQYF
TRBV28	TRBJ2-3	NA	NA	TGTGCCAGCAGTTCCATACGGACAGGGCGGGGGCTACGAGACACAGATACGCAGTATTTT	CASSSIRTGRGLRDTDTQYF
TRBV28	TRBJ2-2	TRBD2	many	TGTGCCAGCAGTTTATGCAGGCGGGGGAGCTGCACCGGGGAGCTGTTTTTT	CASSLCRRGSCTGELFF
TRBV7-6	TRBJ2-1	TRBD2	few	TGTGCCAGCAGCTTACTAGCGGGTCCGAGCTCCTACAATGAGCAGTTCTTC	CASSLLAGPSSYNEQFF
TRBV5-1	TRBJ1-1	NA	many	TGCGCCAGCAGCACCGCCCTAATGAACACTGAAGCTTTCTTT	CASSTALMNTEAFF
TRBV12-3/TRBV12-4	TRBJ1-2	NA	NA	TGTGCCAGCAGGCGGGACACATCGAACTATGGCTACACCTTC	CASRRDTSNYGYTF
TRBV20-1	TRBJ2-3	NA	NA	TGCAGTGCTAGAGTGGCGGGGGCCCCGTTTCTCTTGAATACGCAGTATTTT	CSARVAGAPFLLNTQYF
TRBV6-1	TRBJ2-1	TRBD2	few	TGTGCCAGCAGTCGACTAGCGAGCTCCTACAATGAGCAGTTCTTC	CASSRLASSYNEQFF
TRBV19	TRBJ1-2	NA	NA	TGTGCCAGTAGTCCCCCTGGCTATGGCTACACCTTC	CASSPPGYGYTF
TRBV20-1	TRBJ1-5	TRBD1	few	TGCAGTGCTAGTCTTGACAGGGGGCGTCAGCCCCAGCATTTT	CSASLDRGRQPQHF
TRBV29-1	TRBJ1-2	NA	NA	TGCAGCGTTGGAAGAGGGAACTATGGCTACACCTTC	CSVGRGNYGYTF
TRBV5-6	TRBJ1-1	NA	NA	TGTGCCAGCAGCCTCGGGGCAGTTGAAGCTTTCTTT	CASSLGAVEAFF
TRBV7-8	TRBJ1-1	NA	NA	TGTGCCAGCAGCTTAGGCGAGATCGGGAGTGAAGCTTTCTTT	CASSLGEIGSEAFF
TRBV7-2	TRBJ1-1	NA	NA	TGTGCCAGCAGCGCCGCCGGGACAACAGCTTTCTTT	CASSAAGTTAFF
TRBV4-1	TRBJ1-3	NA	NA	TGCGCCAGCAGCTCCAGCGTCTCTGGAAACACCATATATTTT	CASSSSVSGNTIYF
TRBV12-3/TRBV12-4	TRBJ1-1	NA	many	TGTGCCAGCAGTCCTACATGGAACACTGAAGCTTTCTTT	CASSPTWNTEAFF
TRBV5-1	TRBJ2-7	NA	NA	TGCGCCAGCAGTTACGCCGGGGACGAGCAGTACTTC	CASSYAGDEQYF
TRBV4-1	TRBJ1-5	NA	many	TGCGCCAGCAGCCAAGGAGGGAGCAATCAGCCCCAGCATTTT	CASSQGGSNQPQHF
TRBV4-2	TRBJ1-1	NA	few	TGTGCCAGCAGCCAAAACAAGGGGGGTGAAGCTTTCTTT	CASSQNKGGEAFF